Given below is one T cell receptor beta chain in context. Antigen: not known. These data belong to a study of T cell repertoires in cytomegalovirus infection. On the study more broadly: Public TCR beta signatures marked donors with CMV infection and the matching HLA.

TCRdb used MiXCR to reprocess the reads, holding one entry per CDR3 protein. This repertoire shows more than 650,000 distinct CDR3 sequences, 35% found once; its top ten account for more than 2.5%. General study results and limits: CMV-specific HLA-C-restricted TCR beta clonotypes dominated the ex vivo response. The cumulative frequency of public TCR beta families distinguished individuals who carried CMV together with the relevant HLA.

The sequence was collected from a human donor in good health (CMV status not recorded). Some clones in this sample may be carry-over from other donors' samples. Sequences were obtained from PBMCs.

For the CDR3, the DNA is TGCGCCAGCAGCCAGGGGGACAGCCCGAATGAAAAACTGTTTTTT. This gives the protein CASSQGDSPNEKLFF. The V gene is TRBV5-1, the J gene TRBJ1-4; 7 bases are shared with TRBD1. The CDR3 spans 15 residues. Germline V gene lookup returns CDR1 SGHRS and CDR2 YFSETQ. J gave up 5 bases and V 4 bases, and 8 bases lay outside the gene matches. Full variable domain (rest looked up from reference TRBV5-1 and TRBJ1-4): KAGVTQTPRYLIKTRGQQVTLSCSPISGHRSVSWYQQTPGQGLQFLFEYFSETQRNKGNFPGRFSGRQFSNSRSEMNVSTLELGDSALYLCASSQGDSPNEKLFFGSGTQLSVL.